The clone carrying this T cell receptor (beta chain) was counted many times. The antigen is not known. The record originates from a study of human T cells and chemical hapten exposure. Overall study findings and caveats: Expanded TCRs showed more large CDR3 clusters than pre-sensitization or healthy control sets.

Time point denoted: patch test 1, 2 weeks after DPC sensitization. Treatment in this sample: therapeutic diphenylcyclopropenone sensitization with weekly scalp DPC. V was pared by 3 bases and J by 4 bases, with 2 bases of the junction left unmatched. Germline CDR1 MNHEY, CDR2 SMNVEV (reference sequence). The CDR3 loop spans 13 amino acids. Library construction involved attaching unique molecular identifiers to individual cDNA molecules, which allowed quantitative, reproducible TCR counting. TCRdb redid the calling of the RACE reads with MiXCR, one entry per CDR3 protein. The sample holds about 100,000 distinct CDR3 sequences, approximately 10% seen once.

The sequence derives from a woman between 35 and 50 years old with alopecia areata. Some clones in this sample may be carry-over from other donors' samples. V usage is TRBV27 and J usage is TRBJ1-1, with 7 bases matching TRBD1. Specimen: whole blood, collected in connection with sensitization to the hapten diphenylcyclopropenone (DPC). CDR3 amino acids: CASSFPGGTEAFF. DNA of the CDR3: TGTGCCAGCAGTTTTCCAGGGGGCACTGAAGCTTTCTTT.